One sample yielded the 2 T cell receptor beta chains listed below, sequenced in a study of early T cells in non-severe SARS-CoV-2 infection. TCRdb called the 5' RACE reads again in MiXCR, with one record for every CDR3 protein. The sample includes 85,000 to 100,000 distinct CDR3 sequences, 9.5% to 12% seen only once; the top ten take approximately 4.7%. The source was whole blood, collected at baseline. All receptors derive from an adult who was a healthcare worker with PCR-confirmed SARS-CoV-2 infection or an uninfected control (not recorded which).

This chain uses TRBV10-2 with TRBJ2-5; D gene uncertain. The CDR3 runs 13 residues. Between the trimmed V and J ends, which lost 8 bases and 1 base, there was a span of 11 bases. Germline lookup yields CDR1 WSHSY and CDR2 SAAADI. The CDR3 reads CASSWRSQETQYF. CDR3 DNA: TGCGCCAGCTCCTGGCGGTCCCAAGAGACCCAGTACTTC.

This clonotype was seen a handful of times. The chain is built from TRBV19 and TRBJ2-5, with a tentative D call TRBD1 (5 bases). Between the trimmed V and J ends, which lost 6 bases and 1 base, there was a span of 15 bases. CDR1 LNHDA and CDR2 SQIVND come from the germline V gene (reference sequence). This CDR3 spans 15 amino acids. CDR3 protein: CASRTTKDSQETQYF. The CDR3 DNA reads TGTGCCAGTAGAACAACGAAAGACAGCCAAGAGACCCAGTACTTC.